A selection of T cell receptor beta chains follows, all from one sample in a study of T cell repertoires in cytomegalovirus infection. TCRdb passed the reads through MiXCR, listing each CDR3 protein once. Of more than 500,000 distinct CDR3 sequences listed, 15% to 20% are singletons. Sequenced input: CD8+ T cells from PBMCs. The origin of the receptors is a human donor in good health (CMV status not recorded). Some clones in this sample may be carry-over from other donors' samples. Each CDR3 is given with its conserved first and last residue. The D gene is left open where the match is weak. Clone size appears in some rows only: once, few, many, or a class for an expanded clone.

TRBJ1-1	-	-	TRBV19	12	TGTGCCAGTAGTATAGTTGACATTGAAGCTTTCTTT	CASSIVDIEAFF
TRBJ1-2	few	TRBD1	TRBV27	14	TGTGCCAGCAGTTTATCGGTGACAGGGAATGGCTACACCTTC	CASSLSVTGNGYTF
TRBJ1-5	few	-	TRBV4-1	12	TGCGCCAGCAGCCAAGAGAATCAGCCCCAGCATTTT	CASSQENQPQHF
TRBJ2-3	many	-	TRBV7-8	13	TGTGCCAGCACCCAAAGGGGGACAGATACGCAGTATTTT	CASTQRGTDTQYF
TRBJ2-2	-	TRBD1	TRBV11-2	16	TGTGCCAGCAGCTTGAGCACAGGGGGTTTGACCGGGGAGCTGTTTTTT	CASSLSTGGLTGELFF
TRBJ1-1	-	-	TRBV29-1	10	TGCAGTACAGTGAACACTGAAGCTTTCTTT	CSTVNTEAFF
TRBJ2-7	many	-	TRBV28	14	TGTGCCAGCAGTTTTACAGGGAGCGTCGACGAGCAGTACTTC	CASSFTGSVDEQYF
TRBJ2-7	-	TRBD1	TRBV20-1	13	TGCAGTGCCTTCTGGACAGGGGGCTACGAGCAGTACTTC	CSAFWTGGYEQYF
TRBJ1-2	-	-	TRBV25-1	13	TGTGCCAGCAGTGTCGGGACGGTGAGCGGCTACACCTTC	CASSVGTVSGYTF
TRBJ2-7	few	-	TRBV24-1	16	TGTGCCACCAGTGATTCGCGCCGGGACTTATCCTACGAGCAGTACTTC	CATSDSRRDLSYEQYF
TRBJ2-7	few	TRBD2	TRBV7-9	16	TGTGCCAGCAGCACCCGGACTAGCGGGAGGCTTCAGGAGCAGTACTTC	CASSTRTSGRLQEQYF
TRBJ2-4	few	TRBD1	TRBV9	16	TGTGCCAGCAGCGTAGGAGGGACAGGGGCCAAAAACATTCAGTACTTC	CASSVGGTGAKNIQYF
TRBJ2-2	-	-	TRBV29-1	16	TGCAGCGTTGACCGGGGAGGGGGACAGAACACCGGGGAGCTGTTTTTT	CSVDRGGGQNTGELFF
TRBJ1-1	many	-	TRBV10-2	15	TGCGCCAGCAGCCTGTCCGGGACGACGAGCACTGAAGCTTTCTTT	CASSLSGTTSTEAFF
TRBJ2-7	many	-	TRBV7-9	13	TGTGCCAGCAGCTCTCCACCATCGCGGGAGCAGTACTTC	CASSSPPSREQYF
TRBJ1-2	many	TRBD1	TRBV27	15	TGTGCCAGCAGTCCCCGGGACAGGGTTTACTATGGCTACACCTTC	CASSPRDRVYYGYTF
TRBJ2-7	few	-	TRBV7-9	13	TGTGCCAGCACCGGACCGCCGGACTACGAGCAGTACTTC	CASTGPPDYEQYF
TRBJ2-2	-	TRBD1	TRBV29-1	14	TGCAGCGTTGAACGACAGGGGAACACCGGGGAGCTGTTTTTT	CSVERQGNTGELFF
TRBJ1-1	many	-	TRBV10-3	11	TGTGCCATCACTATAGGGACTGAAGCTTTCTTT	CAITIGTEAFF
TRBJ2-7	-	-	TRBV3-1	13	TGTGCCAGCAGCCAAGATAGCTTCTACGAGCAGTACTTC	CASSQDSFYEQYF
TRBJ2-1	many	TRBD1	TRBV7-9	15	TGTGCCAGCAGTTCAGGACAGGGGGCCTACAATGAGCAGTTCTTC	CASSSGQGAYNEQFF
TRBJ2-7	many	TRBD1	TRBV10-3	15	TGTGCCATCAGTGGTTTGCCGGGACAGGGGTTCGAGCAGTACTTC	CAISGLPGQGFEQYF
TRBJ1-2	few	-	TRBV4-2	14	TGTGCCAGCAGCCAAGTTGGAGGGCTCTATGGCTACACCTTC	CASSQVGGLYGYTF
TRBJ1-2	few	TRBD1	TRBV4-1	17	TGTGCCAGCAGCCAAGCGGACAGGGGGAGTACTAACTATGGCTACACCTTC	CASSQADRGSTNYGYTF
TRBJ2-1	many	-	TRBV12-3/TRBV12-4	12	TGTGCCAGCAGTCGACCGGTTAATGAGCAGTTCTTC	CASSRPVNEQFF
TRBJ1-5	many	-	TRBV28	15	TGTGCCAGCAGTCCTTTACCGGGAATACATCAGCCCCAGCATTTT	CASSPLPGIHQPQHF
TRBJ2-3	few	-	TRBV20-1	14	TGCAGTGCTCCCCTAGGGGGGGACCCAGATACGCAGTATTTT	CSAPLGGDPDTQYF
TRBJ2-2	many	-	TRBV19	14	TGTGCCAGCGGGGTAGGGCCGAACACCGGGGAGCTGTTTTTT	CASGVGPNTGELFF
TRBJ2-7	many	-	TRBV10-3	13	TGTGCCATCAGTGCTACCGACAGCTACGAGCAGTACTTC	CAISATDSYEQYF